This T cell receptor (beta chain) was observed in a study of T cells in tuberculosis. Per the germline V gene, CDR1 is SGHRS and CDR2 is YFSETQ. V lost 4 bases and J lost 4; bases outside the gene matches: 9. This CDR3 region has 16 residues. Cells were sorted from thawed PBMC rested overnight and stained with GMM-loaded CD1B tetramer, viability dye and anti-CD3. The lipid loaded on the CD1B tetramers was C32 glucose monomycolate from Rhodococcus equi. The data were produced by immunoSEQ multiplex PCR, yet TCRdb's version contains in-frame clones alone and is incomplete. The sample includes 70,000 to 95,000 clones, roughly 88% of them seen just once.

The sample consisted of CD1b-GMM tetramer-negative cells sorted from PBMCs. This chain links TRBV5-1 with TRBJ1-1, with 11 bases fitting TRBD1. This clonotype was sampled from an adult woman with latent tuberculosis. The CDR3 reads CASSKGQGGIGTEAFF. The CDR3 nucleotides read TGCGCCAGCAGCAAGGGACAGGGGGGGATTGGCACTGAAGCTTTCTTT. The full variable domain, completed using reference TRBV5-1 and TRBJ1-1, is KAGVTQTPRYLIKTRGQQVTLSCSPISGHRSVSWYQQTPGQGLQFLFEYFSETQRNKGNFPGRFSGRQFSNSRSEMNVSTLELGDSALYLCASSKGQGGIGTEAFFGQGTRLTVV.